Each of the 12 T cell receptor beta chains below was sequenced from the same sample in a study of T cell responses to AZD1222 COVID-19 vaccine. The repertoire was sequenced with immunoSEQ multiplex PCR; TCRdb's copy has only in-frame clones and lacks some. The sample shows around 100,000 clones, roughly 90% of them seen only once. This material consisted of peripheral blood, taken on day 0 of AZD1222 vaccination. These receptors were taken from an adult in good health.

The genes are TRBV20-1 and TRBJ1-6, with 9 bases aligning to TRBD1. Germline CDR1 and CDR2: DFQATT and SNEGSKA (reference sequence). CDR3 length: 15 amino acids. Trimming cost V 3 bases and J 9 bases; bases outside gene matches: 9. The CDR3 nucleotides read TGCAGTGCTAGTCCCCCGGGACAGGGAATTTCACCCCTCCACTTT. It specifies CSASPPGQGISPLHF.

This clone was observed once. V is TRBV18 and J is TRBJ2-2; D remains unclear. V was shortened by 3 bases and J by 13 bases, with 12 bases between the two germline ends. There are 12 residues in the CDR3. CDR1 is KGHSH and CDR2 is LQKENI in the germline V gene. For the CDR3, the DNA is TGTGCCAGCTCACCTATTGAAGTCGGGCTGTTTTTT. As protein: CASSPIEVGLFF.

CDR3 DNA sequence: TGTGCCAGCAGCAGCGGGGCTGTTAAAGAGACCCAGTACTTC. It encodes CASSSGAVKETQYF. The chain links TRBV21-1 to TRBJ2-5; the table's D gene call, TRBD2, was not cross checked with the DNA. TRBV21-1 is a recognized pseudogene. The CDR3 contains 14 residues.

The CDR3 sequence is CASSIPGQGTDEQFF. The DNA of the CDR3 is TGTGCCAGCAGTATTCCGGGACAGGGAACGGATGAGCAGTTCTTC. The chain uses TRBV27 and TRBJ2-1, with 9 bases identical to TRBD1. The CDR3 totals 15 residues. Trimming at V came to 5 bases and at J to 8 bases, leaving 10 bases not matched to a gene. Germline assignment: CDR1 MNHEY and CDR2 SMNVEV (reference sequence).

This chain uses TRBV3-1 (or the pseudogene TRBV3-2) with TRBJ1-1; no firm D call. CDR3 length: 13 amino acids. Germline V gives CDR1 LGHDT, CDR2 YNNKEL (reference sequence). Trimming cost V 1 base and J 4 bases, with 7 bases left between them. The CDR3, as DNA: TGTGCCAGCAGCCAAGGGGCCTCCACTGAAGCTTTCTTT. It encodes CASSQGASTEAFF.

This sequence joins TRBV30 and TRBJ2-5, with no clear D. The V and J ends lost 0 bases and 5 bases respectively, with 7 bases between them. Germline V CDR1 and CDR2: GTSNPN, SVGIG (reference sequence). The CDR3 extends over 12 amino acids. The CDR3 nucleotides are TGTGCCTGGAGTGTAAATGGCGAGACCCAGTACTTC. Translating it yields CAWSVNGETQYF.

This clone was observed a handful of times. The chain couples TRBV2 to TRBJ1-5; 12 positions agree with TRBD1. V lost 11 bases to trimming and J lost 8 bases; unmatched junction nucleotides: 13. The CDR3 has 15 amino acids. CDR1 is SNHLY, CDR2 FYNNEI, per germline. In nucleotides, the CDR3 is TGTGCCGGACAACGGGACAGGGGGCGCGAAGAGCCCCAGCATTTT. This encodes CAGQRDRGREEPQHF.

CDR3 sequence reads: CASSFVVFAGGPLEQFF. CDR3 in DNA: TGTGCCAGCAGCTTTGTGGTATTTGCGGGAGGGCCTCTTGAGCAGTTCTTC. The chain has TRBV12-1 and TRBJ2-1; the table names TRBD2, a call not compared with the DNA. TRBV12-1 is given as a pseudogene. This CDR3 is 17 amino acids long.

Only one count was recorded for this clone. The chain couples TRBV24-1 to TRBJ2-7; 10 positions agree with TRBD1. V dropped 4 bases and J dropped 6; count of bases not matched to a gene: 2. This CDR3 region has 13 residues. The germline V gene encodes CDR1 KGHDR and CDR2 SFDVKD. Here the CDR3 reads CATSEGQGLEQYF. CDR3 coding DNA: TGTGCCACCAGTGAGGGACAGGGGCTCGAGCAGTACTTC.

This chain links TRBV10-3 with TRBJ1-1; 9 positions match TRBD1. Germline V gene lookup returns CDR1 ENHRY and CDR2 SYGVKD. The CDR3 is made up of 14 amino acids. The ends lost 10 bases at V and 4 bases at J; junction bases unmatched: 10. DNA of the CDR3: TGTGCCACCAGACAAGGGACAGGGATCACTGAAGCTTTCTTT. The encoded protein is CATRQGTGITEAFF.

The chain has TRBV9 and TRBJ2-3; 12 bases match TRBD2. The junction had 5 bases not matched to a gene; V was cut back by 3 bases and J by 0 bases. The CDR3 totals 17 residues. The V gene's germline CDR1 is SGDLS and CDR2 YYNGEE. For the CDR3, the DNA is TGTGCCAGCAGCGCATTTGGACTAGCGGGAAGCACAGATACGCAGTATTTT. Protein product: CASSAFGLAGSTDTQYF.

As to this clone: Other DNA sequences within the sample encode an identical CDR3. The chain combines TRBV12-3 or TRBV12-4 with TRBJ1-5; the D is unclear. CDR3 length: 13 residues. Trimming took off 2 bases at V and 0 bases at J, with 2 bases between the two ends. The CDR3 is CASSLNSNQPQHF. The CDR3 DNA reads TGTGCCAGCAGTTTAAATAGCAATCAGCCCCAGCATTTT.